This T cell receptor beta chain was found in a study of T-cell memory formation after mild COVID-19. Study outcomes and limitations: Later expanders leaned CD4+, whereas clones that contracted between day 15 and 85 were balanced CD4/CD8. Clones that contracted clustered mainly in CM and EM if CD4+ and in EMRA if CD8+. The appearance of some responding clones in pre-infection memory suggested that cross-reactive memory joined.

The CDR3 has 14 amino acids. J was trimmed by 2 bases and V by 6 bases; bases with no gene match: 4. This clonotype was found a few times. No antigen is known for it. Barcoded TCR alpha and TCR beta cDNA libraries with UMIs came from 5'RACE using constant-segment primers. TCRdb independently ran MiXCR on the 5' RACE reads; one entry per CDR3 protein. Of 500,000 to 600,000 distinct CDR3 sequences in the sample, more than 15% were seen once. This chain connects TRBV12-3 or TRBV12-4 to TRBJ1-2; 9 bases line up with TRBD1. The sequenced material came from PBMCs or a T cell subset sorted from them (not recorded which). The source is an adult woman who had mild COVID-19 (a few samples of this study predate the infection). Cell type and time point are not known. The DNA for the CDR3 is TGTGCCAGCAGGACCACAGGGGGCAACTATGGCTACACCTTC. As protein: CASRTTGGNYGYTF.